The 15 T cell receptor beta chains reported below all come from one sample, sequenced in a study of cytomegalovirus exposure and HLA in healthy donors. PCR amplification relied on 60 Vbeta primers (plus 13 Jbeta primers). TCRdb keeps only in-frame clones here, not all; method: immunoSEQ multiplex PCR. The sample yields 150,000 to 200,000 clones, roughly four fifths seen once. Sequencing input: PBMCs. The receptors derive from a middle-aged woman in good health and CMV-seronegative.

This clone was observed a handful of times. The chain uses TRBV10-3 and TRBJ2-7; 9 bases map to TRBD2. The germline V gene has CDR1 ENHRY and CDR2 SYGVKD. The CDR3 has 14 residues. After removal of 3 bases from V and 4 bases from J, the junction contained 4 bases not matched to a gene. CDR3 loop: CAISDLAGDYEQYF. The DNA for the CDR3 is TGTGCCATCAGTGACTTAGCGGGGGATTACGAGCAGTACTTC.

The chain has TRBV14 and TRBJ1-3; tentative D call: TRBD1 (5 bases). CDR3 size: 14 residues. The germline gives CDR1 SGHDN, CDR2 FVKESK. Trimming took 8 bases from V and 1 from J, leaving 12 bases between them. The CDR3 is CASGYQGSGNTIYF. The DNA for the CDR3 is TGTGCCAGCGGTTACCAGGGTTCTGGAAACACCATATATTTT. The variable domain in full, completed from reference TRBV14 and TRBJ1-3, reads EAGVTQFPSHSVIEKGQTVTLRCDPISGHDNLYWYRRVMGKEIKFLLHFVKESKQDESGMPNNRFLAERTGGTYSTLKVQPAELEDSGVYFCASGYQGSGNTIYFGEGSWLTVV.

The rearrangement links TRBV5-4 to TRBJ2-7, with 8 bases aligning to TRBD1. CDR1 and CDR2 from the germline V gene are SGHNT and YYREEE (reference sequence). The CDR3 loop spans 15 amino acids. The J segment lost 5 bases and the V segment lost 0 bases, leaving 7 bases of the junction unmatched. CDR3 residues: CASSLGRDRPDEQYF. CDR3 in DNA: TGTGCCAGCAGCTTGGGGAGGGACAGGCCCGACGAGCAGTACTTC.

This sequence joins TRBV9 and TRBJ2-3, with TRBD2 matching 7 bases. The CDR3 is 15 amino acids. Trimming removed 4 bases from V and 2 bases from J; junction bases left unmatched: 7. Germline CDR1 reads SGDLS; CDR2 reads YYNGEE. The CDR3 sequence: CASSSRLAATDTQYF. CDR3 nucleotides: TGTGCCAGCAGCTCCCGCCTAGCGGCCACAGATACGCAGTATTTT.

V gene TRBV2 combines with J gene TRBJ2-2; 7 bases line up with TRBD1. CDR3 length: 14 residues. CDR1 is SNHLY, CDR2 FYNNEI, per germline. The V and J ends lost 8 bases and 5 bases, in that order; junction bases with no gene match: 8. The CDR3 sequence is CASLPGQRTGELFF. The CDR3 DNA sequence: TGTGCCAGCCTTCCGGGACAGAGGACCGGGGAGCTGTTTTTT.

The chain uses TRBV11-2 and TRBJ2-7; D remains unclear. Trimming removed 5 bases from V and 5 bases from J, with 16 bases in between. The CDR3 sequence is 14 residues long. Germline V CDR1 and CDR2: SGHAT, FQNNGV. The CDR3: CASSPLRQVHEQYF. The CDR3 DNA is TGTGCCAGCAGCCCACTGCGTCAGGTCCACGAGCAGTACTTC.

This chain links TRBV28 with TRBJ2-5; 7 nucleotides match TRBD2. Matching the DNA end better, TRBJ2-7 makes the J call doubtful. In germline, CDR1 is MDHEN, CDR2 SYDVKM. This CDR3 region has 13 residues. The CDR3 coding sequence is TGTGCCAGCACCATGGGGGGGGCCTACGAGCAGTACTTC. Protein sequence: CASTMGGAYEQYF.

The chain carries TRBV11-2 and TRBJ1-1; no definite D call. Trimming took 3 bases from V and 1 from J, leaving 6 bases between them. Germline values: CDR1 SGHAT, CDR2 FQNNGV. This CDR3 spans 13 amino acids. CDR3 in amino acids: CASSFRGNTEAFF. CDR3 nucleotides: TGTGCCAGCAGCTTCCGGGGGAACACTGAAGCTTTCTTT. The whole variable domain, filled in from reference TRBV11-2 and TRBJ1-1, reads EAGVAQSPRYKIIEKRQSVAFWCNPISGHATLYWYQQILGQGPKLLIQFQNNGVVDDSQLPKDRFSAERLKGVDSTLKIQPAKLEDSAVYLCASSFRGNTEAFFGQGTRLTVV.

The DNA of the CDR3 is TGTGCCAGCAGTTTCAGGGCAGGGGGGAGCTCTGGGGCCAACGTCCTGACTTTC. It is translated as CASSFRAGGSSGANVLTF. This chain connects TRBV27 to TRBJ2-6; possible D gene TRBD1, 7 bases. From germline, CDR1 is MNHEY and CDR2 SMNVEV (reference sequence). Trimming removed 3 bases at V and 0 bases at J, with 15 bases between. This CDR3 is built from 18 residues.

The CDR3, as DNA: TGTGCCAGCAGTGATAAAGTGGGAGTAGGGTACAATGAGCAGTTCTTC. Its translation is CASSDKVGVGYNEQFF. This sequence joins TRBV2 and TRBJ2-1; perhaps TRBD2 as D (5 bases). The CDR3 length is 16 residues. Germline CDR1 and CDR2: SNHLY and FYNNEI. Trimming removed 3 bases from V and 4 bases from J, with 16 bases in between.

This sequence joins TRBV9 and TRBJ2-3; no clear D. V was shortened by 1 base and J by 4 bases, with 4 bases between the two germline ends. Germline-derived CDR1 and CDR2 are SGDLS and YYNGEE. The length of the CDR3 is 12 residues. The CDR3, as DNA: TGTGCCAGCAGCGTACATTCAGATACGCAGTATTTT. The encoded protein is CASSVHSDTQYF.

This rearrangement joins TRBV29-1 to TRBJ2-5, with D unclear. With 7 bases removed from V and 1 base from J, the gap between germline ends came to 10 bases. The length of the CDR3 is 12 residues. Germline CDR1 and CDR2: SQVTM and ANQGSEA. The CDR3 DNA reads TGCAGCGCGGTCAGGCGCCAAGAGACCCAGTACTTC. It translates to CSAVRRQETQYF.

The chain couples TRBV7-3 to TRBJ1-1, with D possibly being TRBD1 (5 bases). The V end lost 2 bases, the J end lost 4 bases, and 11 bases lay between the germline ends. The CDR3 is 14 amino acids. Germline CDR1 is SGHTA and CDR2 is FQGTGA. This chain's CDR3 is CASSLWGGSTEAFF. DNA of the CDR3: TGTGCCAGCAGCTTATGGGGGGGTTCCACTGAAGCTTTCTTT.

The rearrangement links TRBV27 to TRBJ2-7; D is ambiguous. The V end was cut by 4 bases, the J end by 3 bases, with 4 bases between. Germline V gene lookup returns CDR1 MNHEY and CDR2 SMNVEV (reference sequence). This CDR3 contains 11 residues. In nucleotides, the CDR3 is TGTGCCAGCAGTTCCCTCTACGAGCAGTACTTC. Its protein product is CASSSLYEQYF.

The chain joins TRBV5-1 to TRBJ2-6; TRBD1 aligns across 8 bases. V was pared by 3 bases and J by 2 bases, with 10 bases of the junction left unmatched. Germline V gene data show CDR1 as SGHRS and CDR2 as YFSETQ. The CDR3 is made up of 18 amino acids. The CDR3 reads CASSSTQTQGAGANVLTF. CDR3 bases: TGCGCCAGCAGCTCGACGCAAACACAGGGGGCTGGGGCCAACGTCCTGACTTTC.